These 24 T cell receptor beta chains were sequenced from one sample in a study of T cell responses to AZD1222 COVID-19 vaccine. Sequenced by immunoSEQ multiplex PCR; TCRdb stores in-frame clones only, minus some. Here the sample spans over 65,000 clones, roughly 90% being singletons. Material: peripheral blood, obtained 28 days after the second AZD1222 dose. The receptors come from an adult who received the AZD1222 COVID-19 vaccine.

The chain uses TRBV9 and TRBJ1-6, with a possible D match to TRBD1 (5 bases). Per germline, CDR1 SGDLS and CDR2 YYNGEE. This CDR3 region has 12 residues. V was shortened by 4 bases and J by 8 bases, with 7 bases between the two germline ends. CDR3: CASSPRDSPLHF. CDR3 DNA sequence: TGTGCCAGCAGCCCCAGGGATTCACCCCTCCACTTT.

V and J are TRBV9 and TRBJ1-1, with D unresolved. Looked up from germline, CDR1 is SGDLS and CDR2 is YYNGEE. V lost 3 bases to trimming and J lost 2 bases, with 5 bases between them. This CDR3 comprises 12 residues. The CDR3 sequence is CASSASNTEAFF. The CDR3 nucleotides are TGTGCCAGCAGCGCCTCCAACACTGAAGCTTTCTTT.

V usage is TRBV28 and J usage is TRBJ1-2; unclear D gene. The V and J ends lost 3 bases and 4 bases respectively, with 6 bases between them. The CDR3 sequence is 12 residues long. Germline-derived CDR1 and CDR2 are MDHEN and SYDVKM. In nucleotides, the CDR3 is TGTGCCAGCAGTTTGGGCAGCTATGGCTACACCTTC. Protein sequence: CASSLGSYGYTF.

This sequence joins TRBV11-3 and TRBJ2-2; 7 positions agree with TRBD1. In germline, CDR1 is SGHNT, CDR2 YENEEA. CDR3 size: 15 residues. J lost 7 bases, V lost 5 bases, and 10 bases had no gene match. CDR3 region: CASSQRTGIDGELFF. The CDR3 region has the DNA TGTGCCAGCAGCCAGCGGACAGGTATCGACGGGGAGCTGTTTTTT.

In this sample, this clone turned up once. Here the CDR3 DNA reads TGTGCCAGCAGCACCACGAGGACAGCTTTGGGAGTCGACGAGCAGTACTTC. It translates to CASSTTRTALGVDEQYF. This chain connects TRBV21-1 to TRBJ2-7; the table gives TRBD1 as D, unverified against the DNA. TRBV21-1 is classified as a pseudogene. This CDR3 has 17 residues.

The J gene is TRBJ1-5, the V gene TRBV23-1; D possibly corresponds to TRBD1 (5 bases). Being an ORF, TRBV23-1 has a function that is uncertain. The CDR3 runs 18 residues. Trimming took off 6 bases at V and 2 bases at J, with 23 bases between the two ends. The CDR3 loop is CASSPIILGPRGNQPQHF. The CDR3 nucleotides read TGCGCCAGCAGCCCTATTATTCTGGGACCCCGAGGCAATCAGCCCCAGCATTTT.

CDR3 DNA: TGTGCCAGCACTTTGGGAGGAACTGGAAACACCATATATTTT. It codes for CASTLGGTGNTIYF. The V call is TRBV28, the J call TRBJ1-3; the D is unclear. The length of the CDR3 is 14 residues. Germline CDR1 and CDR2: MDHEN and SYDVKM. V was trimmed by 7 bases and J by 2 bases, leaving 12 bases between them.

For the CDR3, the DNA is TGCGCCAGCAGCTTATTAGGGACTAGCGGGAGGCCCACAGATACGCAGTATTTT. Its translation is CASSLLGTSGRPTDTQYF. The chain employs TRBV5-1 and TRBJ2-3, with 15 bases identical to TRBD2. CDR3 length: 18 amino acids. From germline, CDR1 is SGHRS and CDR2 YFSETQ. The trim removed 2 bases at V and 2 bases at J, leaving 6 bases unmatched.

V and J are TRBV7-8 and TRBJ2-3; 7 bases match TRBD1. CDR1 and CDR2 from the germline V gene are SGHVS and FQNEAQ. This CDR3 has 16 residues. The trim removed 1 base at V and 1 base at J, leaving 5 bases unmatched. The CDR3 region is CASSLVPGQCTDTQYF. The CDR3 bases are TGTGCCAGCAGCTTAGTGCCGGGACAGTGCACAGATACGCAGTATTTT.

The chain's CDR3 is CASSLARPDTGELFF. In DNA, the CDR3 is TGCGCCAGCAGCTTGGCCAGACCCGACACCGGGGAGCTGTTTTTT. The chain couples TRBV5-1 to TRBJ2-2; no definite D call. The ends were cut back, 0 bases at V and 3 bases at J, with 9 bases in the middle. CDR1 and CDR2 from the germline V gene are SGHRS and YFSETQ. The CDR3 runs to 15 residues.

This clone is a singleton in its sample. The chain is built from TRBV6-2 or TRBV6-3 and TRBJ1-1, with a weak D call TRBD1 (5 bases). V shed 2 bases and J shed 10 bases, with 8 bases lying between them. CDR1 is MNHEY and CDR2 is SVGEGT in the germline V gene. The CDR3 covers 11 residues. In DNA, the CDR3 is TGTGCCAGCAGTTACATCGGGGGAGCTTTCTTT. Encoded protein: CASSYIGGAFF.

This chain joins TRBV19 and TRBJ2-1; 7 bases are shared with TRBD2. CDR1 and CDR2 (germline): LNHDA, SQIVND (reference sequence). This CDR3 has 15 residues. Trimming at V came to 1 base and at J to 7 bases, leaving 7 bases not matched to a gene. In DNA, the CDR3 is TGTGCCAGTAGTATAGTGGGGGGGGTAGGAAATGAGCAGTTCTTC. This encodes CASSIVGGVGNEQFF.

The chain couples TRBV5-1 to TRBJ2-5; D call uncertain. This CDR3 region has 14 residues. The germline V and J ends were trimmed by 0 bases and 4 bases, with 10 bases remaining between them. Germline V CDR1 and CDR2: SGHRS, YFSETQ. CDR3 in DNA: TGCGCCAGCAGCTTGGCCCCAGAGAGAGAGACCCAGTACTTC. The encoded protein is CASSLAPERETQYF.

This rearrangement joins TRBV7-7 to TRBJ1-3, with D possibly TRBD1 on 6 matching bases. Germline V lookup: CDR1 SSHAT, CDR2 FNYEAQ (reference sequence). V lost 5 bases and J lost 2, with 10 bases in between. CDR3 size: 14 residues. CDR3 nucleotides: TGTGCCAGCAGCCCGAACAGGGCTGGAAACACCATATATTTT. This translates into CASSPNRAGNTIYF.

Written as DNA, the CDR3 is TGTGCCAGCAGTCTCAAGACAGGGCCGAGCACTGAAGCTTTCTTT. This codes for CASSLKTGPSTEAFF. The chain links TRBV27 to TRBJ1-1, with 7 bases identical to TRBD1. CDR3 length: 15 amino acids. J gave up 4 bases and V 5 bases, and 10 bases lay outside the gene matches. CDR1 and CDR2 from the germline V gene are MNHEY and SMNVEV (reference sequence).

The chain is built from TRBV15 and TRBJ2-5, with TRBD2 identical over 11 bases. J was trimmed by 5 bases and V by 0 bases; bases with no gene match: 2. The length of the CDR3 is 15 residues. Germline V gives CDR1 LNHNV, CDR2 YYDKDF (reference sequence). The DNA for the CDR3 is TGTGCCACCAGCAGAGAAACTAGCGGGAGCGAGACCCAGTACTTC. This sequence encodes CATSRETSGSETQYF. Using reference TRBV15 and TRBJ2-5 for the parts outside the CDR3, the full variable domain is DAMVIQNPRYQVTQFGKPVTLSCSQTLNHNVMYWYQQKSSQAPKLLFHYYDKDFNNEADTPDNFQSRRPNTSFCFLDIRSPGLGDTAMYLCATSRETSGSETQYFGPGTRLLVL.

The rearrangement uses TRBV7-3 and TRBJ2-1, with 12 positions matching TRBD2. The CDR3 loop spans 18 amino acids. V shed 5 bases and J 1 base; nucleotides not matched to a gene: 9. CDR1 and CDR2 from the germline V gene are SGHTA and FQGTGA. This chain's CDR3 is CASSVRLAGGPSYNEQFF. As DNA, the CDR3 is TGTGCCAGCAGCGTACGTCTAGCGGGAGGGCCGTCCTACAATGAGCAGTTCTTC.

V is TRBV24-1 and J is TRBJ2-2, with a weak D call TRBD2 (6 bases). Germline CDR1 and CDR2: KGHDR and SFDVKD. V lost 4 bases, J lost 5 bases, and 16 bases lay in between. The CDR3 spans 16 residues. The CDR3 region has the DNA TGTGCCACCAGTGACCGCGGGGCTATGTGGACCGGGGAGCTGTTTTTT. Its protein is CATSDRGAMWTGELFF.

The V and J genes are TRBV2 and TRBJ2-5; no clear D gene. Germline-derived CDR1 and CDR2 are SNHLY and FYNNEI. With 7 bases removed from V and 4 bases from J, the gap between germline ends came to 7 bases. This CDR3 is 11 amino acids long. The CDR3 region has the DNA TGTGCCAGCATGGCCGGAGAGACCCAGTACTTC. It encodes CASMAGETQYF.

V gene TRBV28 combines with J gene TRBJ2-1; 8 bases agree with TRBD2. Losses at the gene ends were 2 bases for V and 0 bases for J; bases not matched to a gene: 6. Per germline, CDR1 MDHEN and CDR2 SYDVKM. CDR3 length equals 17 residues. The DNA of the CDR3 is TGTGCCAGCAGTTTAGGGCTAGCGGGTGCCTCCTACAATGAGCAGTTCTTC. Amino acid sequence: CASSLGLAGASYNEQFF.

The rearrangement uses TRBV7-9 and TRBJ2-1; 9 bases are shared with TRBD2. The CDR3 consists of 17 residues. Unmatched junction bases numbered 5, after V lost 2 bases and J lost 0 bases. Germline CDR1 is SEHNR and CDR2 is FQNEAQ (reference sequence). The CDR3 here is CASSLSSGKGSYNEQFF. The CDR3 bases are TGTGCCAGCAGCTTATCTAGCGGGAAAGGCTCCTACAATGAGCAGTTCTTC.

This chain connects TRBV4-3 to TRBJ2-1, with 9 bases aligning to TRBD2. Trimming at V came to 0 bases and at J to 4 bases, leaving 4 bases not matched to a gene. This CDR3 is built from 16 residues. Germline lookup yields CDR1 LGHNA and CDR2 YSLEER. CDR3 region: CASSQEALAGYNEQFF. CDR3 bases: TGCGCCAGCAGCCAAGAAGCGCTAGCGGGATACAATGAGCAGTTCTTC.

The gene calls are TRBV6-5 and TRBJ1-1; D uncertain. Germline V gene sequence: CDR1 MNHEY, CDR2 SVGAGI. The CDR3 covers 11 residues. With 8 bases removed from V and 1 base from J, the gap between germline ends came to 5 bases. Written as DNA, the CDR3 is TGTGCCAGCCTCCGGAACACTGAAGCTTTCTTT. Amino acid sequence: CASLRNTEAFF.

The chain has TRBV2 and TRBJ1-1; the D gene is possibly TRBD1 (6 bases). The CDR3 is 15 amino acids. V lost 6 bases and J lost 1, with 15 bases in between. The germline gives CDR1 SNHLY, CDR2 FYNNEI. Here the CDR3 DNA reads TGTGCCAGCAGCGGGGGAGGGACAAGGAACACTGAAGCTTTCTTT. Translated: CASSGGGTRNTEAFF.